The 26 T cell receptor beta chains below come from one sample, sequenced in a study of T cells in Graves' hyperthyroidism and ophthalmopathy (dated by TCRdb to between 2018 and 2020). Library preparation used multiplex PCR. The sequencer listed for this sample is Illumina HiSeq 2000. The TCR beta CDR3 regions were amplified from RNA transcripts. For the first round of RT-PCR on the TCR CDR3, the HTBI primer set was used together with the Qiagen OneStep RT-PCR kit. Through fastp at Q25 and MiXCR, TCRdb rebuilt clones from the public reads, retaining in-frame beta chains. A single entry per CDR3 protein holds the most common genes and DNA from its merged rows. The sample records about 640,000 distinct CDR3 sequences, less than 25% of which are singletons. Clones ranked in the top ten supply about 34% of the sample. The sample taken for sequencing was blood. These TCRs come from a man aged 30 to 39 with Graves' ophthalmopathy.

This chain connects TRBV6-2 or TRBV6-3 to TRBJ2-2; tentatively, D is TRBD2 (7 bases). Trimming removed 11 bases from V and 7 bases from J, with 20 bases in between. Germline-derived CDR1 and CDR2 are MNHEY and SVGEGT. CDR3 length: 14 residues. This chain's CDR3 is CAGRGTGGHGELFF. CDR3 coding DNA: TGTGCCGGGAGAGGAACCGGGGGGCACGGGGAGCTGTTTTTT.

V usage is TRBV20-1 and J usage is TRBJ2-7; 11 nucleotides align to TRBD2. CDR3 length: 15 residues. Germline CDR1 DFQATT, CDR2 SNEGSKA (reference sequence). Unmatched junction bases numbered 6, after V lost 4 bases and J lost 1 base. The CDR3 region is CSAKSRTSGSYEQYF. The CDR3 DNA is TGCAGTGCTAAGAGTCGGACTAGCGGGTCCTACGAGCAGTACTTC.

About this clonotype: A read error may produce the germline difference seen at one junction end. The chain joins TRBV7-9 to TRBJ2-3; D perhaps matches TRBD2 (5 bases). The length of the CDR3 is 13 residues. The germline V gene encodes CDR1 SEHNR and CDR2 FQNEAQ (reference sequence). The CDR3 spells CAGSLVGEDTQYF. Here the CDR3 DNA reads TGTGCCGGCAGCTTAGTCGGGGAGGATACGCAGTATTTT. Complete variable domain (other parts from reference TRBV7-9 and TRBJ2-3): DTGVSQNPRHKITKRGQNVTFRCDPISEHNRLYWYRQTLGQGPEFLTYFQNEAQLEKSRLLSDRFSAERPKGSFSTLEIQRTEQGDSAMYLCAGSLVGEDTQYFGPGTRLTVL.

The chain joins TRBV7-2 to TRBJ2-7, with 13 bases that match TRBD2. J gave up 3 bases and V 3 bases, and 5 bases lay outside the gene matches. The germline gives CDR1 SGHTA, CDR2 FQGNSA. CDR3 length equals 16 residues. The CDR3 reads CASSLGTSGKNYEQYF. CDR3 nucleotides: TGTGCCAGCAGCTTGGGGACTAGCGGGAAAAACTACGAGCAGTACTTC. Supplemented by reference TRBV7-2 and TRBJ2-7, the full variable domain reads GAGVSQSPSNKVTEKGKDVELRCDPISGHTALYWYRQSLGQGLEFLIYFQGNSAPDKSGLPSDRFSAERTGGSVSTLTIQRTQQEDSAVYLCASSLGTSGKNYEQYFGPGTRLTVT.

This clonotype was detected only a few times. V usage is TRBV20-1 and J usage is TRBJ2-1, with D maybe TRBD1 (5 bases). The CDR3 has 14 residues. Germline V lookup: CDR1 DFQATT, CDR2 SNEGSKA (reference sequence). V lost 5 bases to trimming and J lost 5 bases, with 16 bases between them. The CDR3: CSASLDSLNNEQFF. The CDR3, as DNA: TGCAGTGCTTCCCTTGACAGCTTAAACAATGAGCAGTTCTTC.

This clonotype was recorded at least ten times. This chain uses TRBV3-1 with TRBJ1-4; 8 bases map to TRBD1. Germline CDR1 is LGHDT and CDR2 is YNNKEL (reference sequence). Trimming took 4 bases from V and 0 from J; bases not matched to a gene: 7. The length of the CDR3 is 17 residues. CDR3 sequence (DNA): TGTGCCAGCAGCCGAGGACAGGGTGGTTCAACTAATGAAAAACTGTTTTTT. Amino acids: CASSRGQGGSTNEKLFF.

In this sample, this clonotype turned up many times. V usage is TRBV7-8 and J usage is TRBJ2-2, with D possibly TRBD1 on 6 matching bases. The V end was cut by 1 base, the J end by 5 bases, with 11 bases between. The germline CDR1 and CDR2 sequences are SGHVS and FQNEAQ. The length of the CDR3 is 15 residues. CDR3 coding DNA: TGTGCCAGCAGCTTAGTTACAGGGCAGACCGGGGAGCTGTTTTTT. The encoded protein is CASSLVTGQTGELFF.

The gene calls are TRBV27 and TRBJ2-1; 7 bases match TRBD1. The CDR3 contains 15 residues. After removal of 6 bases from V and 6 bases from J, the junction contained 11 bases not matched to a gene. Germline-derived CDR1 and CDR2 are MNHEY and SMNVEV (reference sequence). The CDR3 sequence: CASRRWDRTTNEQFF. The CDR3, as DNA: TGTGCCAGCAGACGCTGGGACAGAACTACCAATGAGCAGTTCTTC.

The chain uses TRBV6-9 and TRBJ2-1; no reliable D call. Trimming took 4 bases from V and 0 from J, leaving 13 bases between them. This CDR3 comprises 16 residues. Germline CDR1 reads MNHGY; CDR2 reads SVAAGI. CDR3 amino acids: CASSSSRADSYNEQFF. DNA of the CDR3: TGTGCCAGCAGTTCCTCTCGGGCGGACTCCTACAATGAGCAGTTCTTC.

The rearrangement joins TRBV20-1 to TRBJ1-1, with D perhaps matching TRBD1 (5 bases). Germline CDR1 DFQATT, CDR2 SNEGSKA (reference sequence). The CDR3 runs 16 residues. Trimming removed 2 bases at V and 3 bases at J, with 19 bases between. CDR3 DNA sequence: TGCAGTGCTAGACCGACAAGAAGGCGAGGGGACACTGAAGCTTTCTTT. The encoded protein is CSARPTRRRGDTEAFF.

This clonotype occurred many times. CDR3 region: CASSSEFMNTEAFF. CDR3 coding DNA: TGTGCCAGCAGTTCGGAGTTCATGAACACTGAAGCTTTCTTT. The V call is TRBV6-1, the J call TRBJ1-1; D call uncertain. The CDR3 runs to 14 residues. Looked up from germline, CDR1 is MNHNS and CDR2 is SASEGT. V lost 5 bases and J 0 bases, leaving 10 bases between the germline ends.

The V call is TRBV5-8, the J call TRBJ2-5; D may be TRBD2 (6 bases). The germline V gene encodes CDR1 SGHTS and CDR2 YDEGEE. Trimming pared 4 bases from V and 5 bases from J, leaving 15 bases between. There are 14 residues in the CDR3. CDR3 in amino acids: CASSAGPSEETQYF. CDR3 sequence (DNA): TGTGCCAGCAGCGCGGGACCGAGTGAGGAGACCCAGTACTTC.

The CDR3 region has the DNA TGCGCCAGCAGCCAAGTGGGACAGGTCTCCTACGAGCAGTACTTC. Protein sequence: CASSQVGQVSYEQYF. The chain carries TRBV4-1 and TRBJ2-7; 8 bases fit TRBD1. The CDR3 covers 15 residues. The J segment lost 0 bases and the V segment lost 1 base, leaving 2 bases of the junction unmatched. CDR1 is MGHRA, CDR2 YSYEKL, per germline.

This clonotype was seen a handful of times. The genes are TRBV6-1 and TRBJ2-7; D could derive from TRBD1 or TRBD2 (5 bases each). CDR3 length equals 16 residues. The germline V and J ends were trimmed by 3 bases and 0 bases, with 15 bases remaining between them. Germline assignment: CDR1 MNHNS and CDR2 SASEGT. CDR3 nucleotide sequence: TGTGCCAGCAGTGACTCGGGGCCCTGGAGCTCCTACGAGCAGTACTTC. Protein sequence: CASSDSGPWSSYEQYF.

In its sample, this clonotype was seen once. V and J are TRBV3-2 and TRBJ2-5; TRBD2 was called by the table and not checked on the DNA. TRBV3-2 is a known pseudogene. CDR3 size: 14 residues. CDR3 region: CASSQGAGGGTQYF. As DNA, the CDR3 is TGTGCCAGCAGCCAAGGGGCGGGTGGGGGGACCCAGTACTTC.

This clonotype has just a few counts. The chain recombines TRBV3-1 with TRBJ2-1, with a weak D call TRBD2 (5 bases). CDR1 is LGHDT, CDR2 YNNKEL, per germline (reference sequence). Trimming left V 8 bases short and J 0 bases short, with 8 bases between. The CDR3 runs to 13 residues. CDR3 sequence: CASRGFSYNEQFF. CDR3 nucleotide sequence: TGTGCCAGCCGGGGATTCTCCTACAATGAGCAGTTCTTC.

This clonotype showed up just a few times. The chain combines TRBV5-1 with TRBJ1-3, with D uncertain. The CDR3 totals 14 residues. CDR1 SGHRS and CDR2 YFSETQ come from the germline V gene. The ends were cut back, 3 bases at V and 3 bases at J, with 10 bases in the middle. The CDR3 is CASSWAGGGNTIYF. CDR3 DNA sequence: TGCGCCAGCAGCTGGGCAGGTGGTGGAAACACCATATATTTT.

The chain combines TRBV12-3 or TRBV12-4 with TRBJ2-1; 7 bases agree with TRBD2. This CDR3 has 17 amino acids. The V and J ends lost 4 bases and 5 bases, in that order; junction bases with no gene match: 14. The CDR3, as DNA: TGTGCCAGCAGTTCTCCAAGGACTAGGGTATTCGACAATGAGCAGTTCTTC. Its translation: CASSSPRTRVFDNEQFF.

This clonotype was recorded many times. V is TRBV12-3 or TRBV12-4 and J is TRBJ2-7; D is perhaps TRBD2 (6 bases). The CDR3 has 15 residues. Deletions cut 3 bases from V and 2 bases from J, with 14 bases between. CDR3 DNA sequence: TGTGCCAGCAGTTTCGGGGCTAGCGTGACCTACGAGCAGTACTTC. Its protein product is CASSFGASVTYEQYF.

The V gene is TRBV2, the J gene TRBJ2-5; the D gene could be TRBD1 or TRBD2 (5 bases each). The V end lost 1 base, the J end lost 5 bases, and 14 bases lay between the germline ends. Germline CDR1 is SNHLY and CDR2 is FYNNEI. This CDR3 is built from 15 residues. The CDR3 loop reads CASSEEAREWETQYF. For the CDR3, the DNA is TGTGCCAGCAGTGAAGAGGCCAGGGAGTGGGAGACCCAGTACTTC.

The table lists this clonotype with many counts. The genes are TRBV30 and TRBJ2-7; 10 nucleotides match TRBD1. Trimming at V came to 0 bases and at J to 3 bases, leaving 8 bases not matched to a gene. Germline CDR1 is GTSNPN and CDR2 is SVGIG (reference sequence). CDR3 length: 16 residues. The CDR3 DNA reads TGTGCCTGGAGTGTACGTCGGGACAGGGGAAACTACGAGCAGTACTTC. Translated, it gives CAWSVRRDRGNYEQYF.

This clonotype appeared many times. V usage is TRBV28 and J usage is TRBJ1-1; D unresolved. From germline, CDR1 is MDHEN and CDR2 SYDVKM. Trimming removed 8 bases from V and 1 base from J, with 20 bases in between. This CDR3 region has 16 residues. This CDR3 reads CASPPVPGGPNTEAFF. The CDR3, as DNA: TGTGCCAGCCCCCCTGTTCCTGGAGGACCGAACACTGAAGCTTTCTTT.

This clonotype was observed many times. The rearrangement joins TRBV5-1 to TRBJ1-1; D is unclear. Germline lookup yields CDR1 SGHRS and CDR2 YFSETQ. V lost 0 bases, J lost 2 bases, and 5 bases lay in between. The CDR3 runs to 13 residues. CDR3: CASSLVSNTEAFF. As DNA, the CDR3 is TGCGCCAGCAGCTTGGTGTCCAACACTGAAGCTTTCTTT.

This clonotype turned up a few times. The J gene is TRBJ1-4, the V gene TRBV11-2, with D possibly TRBD1 on 5 matching bases. The CDR3 runs 17 residues. Germline CDR1 and CDR2: SGHAT and FQNNGV. V gave up 3 bases and J gave up 5 bases, with 19 bases separating them. The CDR3 DNA reads as TGTGCCAGCAGCTTTCTCACATCAGGGAGGCGAAATGAAAAACTGTTTTTT. Translating gives CASSFLTSGRRNEKLFF. The full variable domain, its missing parts supplied by reference TRBV11-2 and TRBJ1-4, is EAGVAQSPRYKIIEKRQSVAFWCNPISGHATLYWYQQILGQGPKLLIQFQNNGVVDDSQLPKDRFSAERLKGVDSTLKIQPAKLEDSAVYLCASSFLTSGRRNEKLFFGSGTQLSVL.

This clonotype was seen ten or more times. The chain recombines TRBV2 with TRBJ2-1, with 10 bases aligning to TRBD2. This CDR3 comprises 14 residues. Germline values: CDR1 SNHLY, CDR2 FYNNEI. V shed 5 bases and J 9 bases; nucleotides not matched to a gene: 7. CDR3 loop: CASSSGRAFTEQFF. The DNA of the CDR3 is TGTGCCAGCAGTAGCGGGAGGGCCTTCACTGAGCAGTTCTTC.

The chain links TRBV18 to TRBJ2-1; D possibly matches TRBD1 or TRBD2 (6 bases each). V shed 0 bases and J shed 8 bases, with 17 bases lying between them. This CDR3 spans 16 amino acids. CDR1 KGHSH and CDR2 LQKENI come from the germline V gene. The CDR3 bases are TGTGCCAGCTCACCACCTTTTCCGGGGGCAGGGGATGAGCAGTTCTTC. Protein: CASSPPFPGAGDEQFF. Together with reference TRBV18 and TRBJ2-1, the CDR3 gives the full variable domain: NAGVMQNPRHLVRRRGQEARLRCSPMKGHSHVYWYRQLPEEGLKFMVYLQKENIIDESGMPKERFSAEFPKEGPSILRIQQVVRGDSAAYFCASSPPFPGAGDEQFFGPGTRLTVL.